This is a list of T cell receptor beta chains from one sample in a study of T cell responses to AZD1222 COVID-19 vaccine. Assay: immunoSEQ multiplex PCR; the TCRdb copy retains only in-frame clones and omits some. The profile shows about 120,000 clones, roughly nine tenths of them singletons. The sample was peripheral blood, taken on day 0 of AZD1222 vaccination. The source of these receptors is an adult in good health. Each CDR3 is given with its conserved first and last residue.

V gene: TRBV7-8
CDR3 protein: CASSLGQGATSNQPQHF

V gene: TRBV3-1/TRBV3-2
CDR3 protein: CASSFNYEQYF

V gene: TRBV19
CDR3 protein: CASSRDRDYGYTF

V gene: TRBV3-1/TRBV3-2
CDR3 protein: CASSQGSGGSGQPQHF

V gene: TRBV3-1/TRBV3-2
CDR3 protein: CASSSTGTGPVDGYTF

V gene: TRBV7-2
CDR3 protein: CASSSDLRRQPQHF

V gene: TRBV6-4
CDR3 protein: CASSDEGFGPYNEQFF

V gene: TRBV6-6
CDR3 protein: CASSYAEGGAFF

V gene: TRBV9
CDR3 protein: CASSEQGRETQYF

V gene: TRBV7-2
CDR3 protein: CASSVQGAREQFF

V gene: TRBV27
CDR3 protein: CASSLHPGGMDEQFF

V gene: TRBV5-1
CDR3 protein: CASSLTTSTEAFF

V gene: TRBV29-1
CDR3 protein: CSVALGSGSSYEQYF

V gene: TRBV2
CDR3 protein: CASSELGTSGRETQYF

V gene: TRBV4-3
CDR3 protein: CASSQFRGVPNGEQYF

V gene: TRBV6-5
CDR3 protein: CASRETGNNEKLFF

V gene: TRBV11-2
CDR3 protein: CASSFGRAGNTIYF

V gene: TRBV21-1
CDR3 protein: CASLPGPYNSPLHF

V gene: TRBV24-1
CDR3 protein: CATAGLGGGREETQYF